This passage covers 25 T cell receptor beta chains from one sample sequenced in a study of blood T cell repertoires in COVID-19. Generated by immunoSEQ multiplex PCR, the TCRdb table keeps only in-frame clones and is missing some. There are about 200,000 clones in the sample; about 90% occur only once, and around 1.2% lies in the top ten. The sequencing input was peripheral blood. Every receptor here comes from a man younger than 40 with acute or convalescent COVID-19.

The chain links TRBV5-1 to TRBJ1-1; 10 bases align to TRBD1. The length of the CDR3 is 14 residues. Germline lookup yields CDR1 SGHRS and CDR2 YFSETQ. With 0 bases clipped from V and 10 bases from J, the junction kept 6 bases outside the gene matches. CDR3 in DNA: TGCGCCAGCAGCTTGGGACAGGGGGCTTTGGTAGCTTTCTTT. It encodes CASSLGQGALVAFF.

This clone was recorded a few times. The rearrangement links TRBV4-2 to TRBJ2-7; 9 bases are shared with TRBD2. This CDR3 contains 15 residues. The trim removed 5 bases at V and 4 bases at J, leaving 9 bases unmatched. Germline CDR1 reads LGHNA; CDR2 reads YNFKEQ. The CDR3 sequence: CASSDVAGVGYEQYF. The DNA of the CDR3 is TGTGCCAGCAGCGACGTAGCGGGAGTCGGATACGAGCAGTACTTC.

The rearrangement links TRBV27 to TRBJ1-2; tentative D call: TRBD1 (5 bases). There are 15 residues in the CDR3. Trimming removed 6 bases at V and 6 bases at J, with 20 bases between. Germline V gives CDR1 MNHEY, CDR2 SMNVEV (reference sequence). The CDR3 loop reads CASSPREGWIHGYTF. CDR3 nucleotides: TGTGCCAGCAGCCCCAGGGAGGGGTGGATACATGGCTACACCTTC.

The rearrangement uses TRBV30 and TRBJ2-5; D gene ambiguous. The CDR3 runs to 12 residues. V lost 3 bases, J lost 2 bases, and 7 bases lay in between. The germline V gene has CDR1 GTSNPN and CDR2 SVGIG (reference sequence). CDR3 DNA: TGTGCCTGGAGCGCGCCACAAGAGACCCAGTACTTC. Its translation is CAWSAPQETQYF. Drawing the rest from reference TRBV30 and TRBJ2-5, the complete variable domain is SQTIHQWPATLVQPVGSPLSLECTVEGTSNPNLYWYRQAAGRGLQLLFYSVGIGQISSEVPQNLSASRPQDRQFILSSKKLLLSDSGFYLCAWSAPQETQYFGPGTRLLVL.

In nucleotides, the CDR3 is TGCGCCAGCAGTTTACAGGGGGCTGAAGAAAAACTGTTTTTT. Translating gives CASSLQGAEEKLFF. The chain recombines TRBV10-2 with TRBJ1-4, with 9 bases aligning to TRBD1. J was trimmed by 8 bases and V by 5 bases; bases with no gene match: 6. Germline V CDR1 and CDR2: WSHSY, SAAADI. There are 14 residues in the CDR3.

The chain couples TRBV28 to TRBJ2-7, with TRBD2 identical over 11 bases. The V gene end was trimmed by 2 bases and the J gene end by 3 bases; junction bases not matched to a gene: 6. This CDR3 contains 16 residues. Per germline, CDR1 MDHEN and CDR2 SYDVKM. This CDR3 reads CASSLGTSGYLYEQYF. Written as DNA, the CDR3 is TGTGCCAGCAGTTTAGGGACTAGCGGTTATCTCTACGAGCAGTACTTC.

The rearrangement joins TRBV19 to TRBJ2-2, with 8 bases lining up with TRBD1. The V and J ends lost 3 bases and 4 bases, in that order; junction bases with no gene match: 7. CDR1 and CDR2 (germline): LNHDA, SQIVND (reference sequence). This CDR3 is built from 16 residues. The CDR3 nucleotides are TGTGCCAGTAGTATCGGGACAGGTTGGGGCACCGGGGAGCTGTTTTTT. Its translation: CASSIGTGWGTGELFF.

This clone was found a few times. The chain links TRBV10-2 to TRBJ2-7; D unresolved. V gave up 5 bases and J gave up 5 bases, with 7 bases separating them. The CDR3 is 11 residues long. Looked up from germline, CDR1 is WSHSY and CDR2 is SAAADI. CDR3 coding DNA: TGCGCCAGCAGTCTAAGCGACGAGCAGTACTTC. Its translation is CASSLSDEQYF.

The rearrangement uses TRBV28 and TRBJ2-7; D might be TRBD2 (6 bases). V shed 6 bases and J shed 3 bases, with 9 bases lying between them. The CDR3 spans 12 residues. Germline loops: CDR1 MDHEN, CDR2 SYDVKM. CDR3 sequence reads: CASRETSYEQYF. The CDR3 DNA follows: TGTGCCAGCAGGGAGACTAGCTACGAGCAGTACTTC. The variable domain in full, completed from reference TRBV28 and TRBJ2-7, reads DVKVTQSSRYLVKRTGEKVFLECVQDMDHENMFWYRQDPGLGLRLIYFSYDVKMKEKGDIPEGYSVSREKKERFSLILESASTNQTSMYLCASRETSYEQYFGPGTRLTVT.

This clone showed up just once. This chain links TRBV27 with TRBJ2-7; 7 nucleotides agree with TRBD1. There are 16 residues in the CDR3. Trimming took 4 bases from V and 1 from J; bases not matched to a gene: 10. Germline-derived CDR1 and CDR2 are MNHEY and SMNVEV (reference sequence). The CDR3 here is CASSSYRGRRSYEQYF. CDR3 nucleotide sequence: TGTGCCAGCAGTTCATACAGGGGTAGGAGGTCCTACGAGCAGTACTTC.

The genes are TRBV11-2 and TRBJ2-3; D is ambiguous. This CDR3 is 13 amino acids long. V lost 0 bases and J lost 4, with 5 bases in between. Germline loops: CDR1 SGHAT, CDR2 FQNNGV. The chain's CDR3 is CASSLDRADTQYF. The CDR3 nucleotides read TGTGCCAGCAGCTTAGATCGCGCAGATACGCAGTATTTT.

The genes are TRBV11-2 and TRBJ2-3; 10 bases match TRBD2. The CDR3 extends over 13 amino acids. V was pared by 1 base and J by 15 bases, with 7 bases of the junction left unmatched. Germline V gives CDR1 SGHAT, CDR2 FQNNGV. The CDR3: CASSLVLAGVRYF. The DNA for the CDR3 is TGTGCCAGCAGCTTAGTTCTAGCGGGGGTTCGATATTTT.

A single count supports this clone. The chain joins TRBV19 to TRBJ1-4; the match to TRBD1 covers 12 bases. CDR3 length equals 14 residues. With V trimmed by 4 bases and J by 11 bases, 5 bases remained unmatched. Per germline, CDR1 LNHDA and CDR2 SQIVND (reference sequence). The DNA for the CDR3 is TGTGCCAGTAGTACCGGGACAGGGGGCTGGAAACTGTTTTTT. Its translation is CASSTGTGGWKLFF. Filled out from reference TRBV19 and TRBJ1-4, the complete variable domain reads DGGITQSPKYLFRKEGQNVTLSCEQNLNHDAMYWYRQDPGQGLRLIYYSQIVNDFQKGDIAEGYSVSREKKESFPLTVTSAQKNPTAFYLCASSTGTGGWKLFFGSGTQLSVL.

This sequence joins TRBV19 and TRBJ2-1; 10 bases are shared with TRBD2. The germline gives CDR1 LNHDA, CDR2 SQIVND (reference sequence). The ends lost 0 bases at V and 8 bases at J; junction bases unmatched: 7. The length of the CDR3 is 16 residues. The CDR3 is CASSIESAGGWYEQFF. The CDR3, as DNA: TGTGCCAGTAGTATAGAGTCAGCGGGAGGGTGGTATGAGCAGTTCTTC.

This chain connects TRBV28 to TRBJ2-2; no firm D call. CDR3 length: 12 residues. The V and J ends lost 7 bases and 1 base respectively, with 4 bases between them. Germline lookup yields CDR1 MDHEN and CDR2 SYDVKM. The CDR3 sequence: CASNRNTGELFF. CDR3 DNA: TGTGCCAGCAATAGGAACACCGGGGAGCTGTTTTTT.

The chain has TRBV5-1 and TRBJ2-7; the match to TRBD1 covers 10 bases. Germline V gene data show CDR1 as SGHRS and CDR2 as YFSETQ. The CDR3 is 14 residues long. V lost 3 bases to trimming and J lost 6 bases; unmatched junction nucleotides: 6. The CDR3 protein is CASSSWTGGSEQYF. The DNA of the CDR3 is TGCGCCAGCAGCTCTTGGACAGGGGGGTCCGAGCAGTACTTC. Combining the CDR3 with reference TRBV5-1 and TRBJ2-7 gives the whole variable domain KAGVTQTPRYLIKTRGQQVTLSCSPISGHRSVSWYQQTPGQGLQFLFEYFSETQRNKGNFPGRFSGRQFSNSRSEMNVSTLELGDSALYLCASSSWTGGSEQYFGPGTRLTVT.

CDR3 protein: CASSSSLGGSYGYTF. The CDR3 DNA is TGCGCCAGCAGCTCCTCATTGGGAGGGAGCTATGGCTACACCTTC. J is TRBJ1-2 and V is TRBV5-1; D remains unclear. The CDR3 is 15 residues long. The germline gives CDR1 SGHRS, CDR2 YFSETQ. V shed 3 bases and J shed 4 bases, with 16 bases lying between them.

The genes are TRBV3-1 (or the pseudogene TRBV3-2) and TRBJ1-2; 8 nucleotides agree with TRBD1. Germline V gene data show CDR1 as LGHDT and CDR2 as YNNKEL (reference sequence). The CDR3 spans 16 residues. The J segment lost 3 bases and the V segment lost 4 bases, leaving 10 bases of the junction unmatched. CDR3 in DNA: TGTGCCAGCAGCCTACTTTCAGGGGGCGTAGACTATGGCTACACCTTC. Translating it yields CASSLLSGGVDYGYTF.

The count of this clone is one. The chain has TRBV5-4 and TRBJ1-1; possible D gene TRBD1, 5 bases. The CDR3 covers 15 residues. V was clipped by 4 bases and J by 4 bases, with 17 bases between them. CDR1 is SGHNT and CDR2 is YYREEE in the germline V gene (reference sequence). CDR3 DNA: TGTGCCAGCAGCAACTTTAAGGGGATCGGCACTGAAGCTTTCTTT. This codes for CASSNFKGIGTEAFF.

This clone was recorded once. The genes are TRBV5-4 and TRBJ2-7; perhaps TRBD2 as D (5 bases). CDR1 is SGHNT, CDR2 YYREEE, per germline (reference sequence). Deletions cut 1 base from V and 2 bases from J, with 7 bases between. This CDR3 is 13 amino acids long. CDR3 sequence: CASSLRGTYEQYF. CDR3 DNA: TGTGCCAGCAGCTTGAGAGGGACCTACGAGCAGTACTTC.

This rearrangement joins TRBV5-1 to TRBJ2-3, with 13 nucleotides matching TRBD2. CDR3 length: 19 amino acids. Germline V gene sequence: CDR1 SGHRS, CDR2 YFSETQ. V lost 4 bases and J lost 2; bases outside the gene matches: 13. In DNA, the CDR3 is TGCGCCAGCAGCGGGACTAGCGGGACCTTCCCTTCCGCCACAGATACGCAGTATTTT. Amino acid sequence: CASSGTSGTFPSATDTQYF.

The genes are TRBV11-2 and TRBJ1-1, with 11 bases fitting TRBD1. This CDR3 region has 16 residues. The V segment lost 5 bases and the J segment 4 bases; nucleotides outside the gene matches: 9. Germline CDR1 reads SGHAT; CDR2 reads FQNNGV. Written as DNA, the CDR3 is TGTGCCAGCAGCCAGGACAGGGGGCGTAGTAGCACTGAAGCTTTCTTT. Translated, it gives CASSQDRGRSSTEAFF.

This chain links TRBV7-3 with TRBJ2-7; D gene unclear. The V end lost 5 bases, the J end lost 3 bases, and 11 bases lay between the germline ends. The CDR3 totals 13 residues. Germline V CDR1 and CDR2: SGHTA, FQGTGA. The CDR3 region is CASSHGSGYEQYF. CDR3 nucleotide sequence: TGTGCCAGCAGCCATGGGTCAGGCTACGAGCAGTACTTC.

This sequence joins TRBV6-1 and TRBJ2-3, with TRBD2 matching 9 bases. Per germline, CDR1 MNHNS and CDR2 SASEGT. CDR3 length: 22 amino acids. Trimming cost V 2 bases and J 5 bases; bases outside gene matches: 26. The CDR3 protein is CASSETRVLAGPRSIGRDTQYF. In nucleotides, the CDR3 is TGTGCCAGCAGTGAAACCCGCGTTCTAGCGGGGCCACGATCCATTGGCAGAGATACGCAGTATTTT.

The chain has TRBV28 and TRBJ2-1; possible D gene TRBD2, 7 bases. Per germline, CDR1 MDHEN and CDR2 SYDVKM. Trimming removed 10 bases from V and 8 bases from J, with 12 bases in between. The CDR3 length is 11 residues. CDR3 in DNA: TGTGCCACCCGCGGGGGCGATGAGCAGTTCTTC. Translation: CATRGGDEQFF.